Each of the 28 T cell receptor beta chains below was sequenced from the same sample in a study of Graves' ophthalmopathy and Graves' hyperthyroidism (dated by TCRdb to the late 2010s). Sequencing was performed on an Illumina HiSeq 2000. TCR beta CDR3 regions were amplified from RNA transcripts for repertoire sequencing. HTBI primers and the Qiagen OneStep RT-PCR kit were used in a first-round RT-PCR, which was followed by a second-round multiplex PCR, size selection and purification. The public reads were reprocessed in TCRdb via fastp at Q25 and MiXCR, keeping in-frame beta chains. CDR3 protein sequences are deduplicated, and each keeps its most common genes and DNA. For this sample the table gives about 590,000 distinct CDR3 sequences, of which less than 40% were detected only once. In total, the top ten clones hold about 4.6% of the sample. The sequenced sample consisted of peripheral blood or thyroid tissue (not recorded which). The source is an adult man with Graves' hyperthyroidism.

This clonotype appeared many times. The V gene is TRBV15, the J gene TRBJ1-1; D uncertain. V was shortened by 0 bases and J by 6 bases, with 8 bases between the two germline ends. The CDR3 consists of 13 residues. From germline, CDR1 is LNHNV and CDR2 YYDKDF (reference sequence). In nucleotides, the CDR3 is TGTGCCACCAGCAGAGATAGGGCAGCTGAAGCTTTCTTT. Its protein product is CATSRDRAAEAFF.

CDR3 amino acids: CASSFSGQVGGYEQYF. The CDR3 coding sequence is TGTGCCAGCAGCTTTAGCGGACAGGTCGGTGGCTACGAGCAGTACTTC. The chain has TRBV7-9 and TRBJ2-7; tentative D call: TRBD1 (7 bases). The CDR3 contains 16 residues. CDR1 and CDR2 from the germline V gene are SEHNR and FQNEAQ (reference sequence). Trimming took 3 bases from V and 3 from J, leaving 18 bases between them.

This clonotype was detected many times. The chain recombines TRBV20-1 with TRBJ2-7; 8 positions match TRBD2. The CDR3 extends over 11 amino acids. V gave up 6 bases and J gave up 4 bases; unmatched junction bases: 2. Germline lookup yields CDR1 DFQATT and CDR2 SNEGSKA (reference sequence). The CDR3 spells CSARLAYEQYF. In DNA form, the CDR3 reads TGCAGTGCAAGACTAGCGTACGAGCAGTACTTC.

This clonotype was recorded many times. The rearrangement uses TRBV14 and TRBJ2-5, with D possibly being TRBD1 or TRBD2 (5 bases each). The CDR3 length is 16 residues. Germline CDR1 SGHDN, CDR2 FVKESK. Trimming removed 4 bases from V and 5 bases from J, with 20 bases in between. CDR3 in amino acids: CASSPTGLAREETQYF. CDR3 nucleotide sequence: TGTGCCAGCAGCCCCACAGGTTTGGCGAGGGAGGAGACCCAGTACTTC.

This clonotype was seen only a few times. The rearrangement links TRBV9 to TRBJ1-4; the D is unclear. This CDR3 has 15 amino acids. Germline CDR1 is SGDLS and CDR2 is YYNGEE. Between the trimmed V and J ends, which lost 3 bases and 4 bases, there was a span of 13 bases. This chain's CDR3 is CASSAGDQDNEKLFF. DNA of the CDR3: TGTGCCAGCAGCGCAGGAGATCAGGATAATGAAAAACTGTTTTTT.

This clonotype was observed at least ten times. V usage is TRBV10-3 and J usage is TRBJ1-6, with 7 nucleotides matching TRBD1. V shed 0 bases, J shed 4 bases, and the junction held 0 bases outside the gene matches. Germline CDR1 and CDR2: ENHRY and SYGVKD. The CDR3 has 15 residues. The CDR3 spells CAISESGQYNSPLHF. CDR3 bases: TGTGCCATCAGTGAGTCGGGACAGTATAATTCACCCCTCCACTTT.

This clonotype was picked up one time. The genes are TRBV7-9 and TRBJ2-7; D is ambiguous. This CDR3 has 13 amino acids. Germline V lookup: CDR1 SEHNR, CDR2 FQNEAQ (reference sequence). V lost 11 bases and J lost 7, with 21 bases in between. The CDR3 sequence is CAPARMNTGEQYF. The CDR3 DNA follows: TGTGCCCCAGCGCGGATGAACACCGGGGAGCAGTACTTC. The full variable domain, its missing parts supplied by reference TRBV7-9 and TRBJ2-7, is DTGVSQNPRHKITKRGQNVTFRCDPISEHNRLYWYRQTLGQGPEFLTYFQNEAQLEKSRLLSDRFSAERPKGSFSTLEIQRTEQGDSAMYLCAPARMNTGEQYFGPGTRLTVT.

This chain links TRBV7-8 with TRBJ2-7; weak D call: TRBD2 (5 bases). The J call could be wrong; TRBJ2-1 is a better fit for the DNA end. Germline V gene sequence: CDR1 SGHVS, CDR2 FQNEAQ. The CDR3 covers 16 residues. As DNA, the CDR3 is TGTGCCAGCAGCTTTGAGGGAGTGAGCGCCTACAATGAGCAGTTCTTC. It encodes CASSFEGVSAYNEQFF.

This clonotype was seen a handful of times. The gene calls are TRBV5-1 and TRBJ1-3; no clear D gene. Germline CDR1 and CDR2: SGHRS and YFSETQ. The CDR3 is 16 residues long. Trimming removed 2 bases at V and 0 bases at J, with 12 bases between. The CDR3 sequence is CASSLRPGRSGNTIYF. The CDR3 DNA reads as TGCGCCAGCAGCTTACGGCCCGGGCGCTCTGGAAACACCATATATTTT. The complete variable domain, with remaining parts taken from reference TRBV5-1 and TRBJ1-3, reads KAGVTQTPRYLIKTRGQQVTLSCSPISGHRSVSWYQQTPGQGLQFLFEYFSETQRNKGNFPGRFSGRQFSNSRSEMNVSTLELGDSALYLCASSLRPGRSGNTIYFGEGSWLTVV.

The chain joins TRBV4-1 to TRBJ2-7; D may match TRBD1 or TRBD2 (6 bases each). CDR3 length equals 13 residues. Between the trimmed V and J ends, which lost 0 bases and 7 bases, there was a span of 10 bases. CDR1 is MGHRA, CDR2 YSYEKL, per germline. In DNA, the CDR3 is TGCGCCAGCAGCCAAGAGGGGGGCAGTGAGCAGTACTTC. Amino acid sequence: CASSQEGGSEQYF.

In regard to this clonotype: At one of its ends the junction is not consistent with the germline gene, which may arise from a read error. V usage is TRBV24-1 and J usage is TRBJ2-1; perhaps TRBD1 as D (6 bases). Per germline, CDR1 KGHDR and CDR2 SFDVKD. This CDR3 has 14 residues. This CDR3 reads CATSDLDSYNGQFF. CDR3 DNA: TGTGCCACCAGTGACTTGGACAGCTACAATGGGCAGTTCTTC.

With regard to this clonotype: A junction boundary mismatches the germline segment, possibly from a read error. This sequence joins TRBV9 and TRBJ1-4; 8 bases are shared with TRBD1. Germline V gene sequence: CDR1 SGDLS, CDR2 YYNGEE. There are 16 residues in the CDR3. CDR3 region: CASSEGQGDANEKLLF. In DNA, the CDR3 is TGTGCCAGCAGCGAAGGACAGGGAGACGCTAATGAAAAACTGCTTTTT. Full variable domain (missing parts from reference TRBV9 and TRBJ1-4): DSGVTQTPKHLITATGQRVTLRCSPRSGDLSVYWYQQSLDQGLQFLIQYYNGEERAKGNILERFSAQQFPDLHSELNLSSLELGDSALYFCASSEGQGDANEKLLFGSGTQLSVL.

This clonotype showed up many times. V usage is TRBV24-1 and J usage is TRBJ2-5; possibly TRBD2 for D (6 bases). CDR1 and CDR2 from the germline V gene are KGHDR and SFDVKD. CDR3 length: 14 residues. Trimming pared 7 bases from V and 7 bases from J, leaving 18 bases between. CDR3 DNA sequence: TGTGCCACCAGCGTCGGGCAGGGACTTGCGACCCAGTACTTC. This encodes CATSVGQGLATQYF.

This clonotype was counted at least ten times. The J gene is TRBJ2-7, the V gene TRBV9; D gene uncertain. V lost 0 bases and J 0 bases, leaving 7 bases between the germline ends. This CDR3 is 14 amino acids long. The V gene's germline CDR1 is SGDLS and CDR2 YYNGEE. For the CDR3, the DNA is TGTGCCAGCAGCGTAGACCCAACCTCCTACGAGCAGTACTTC. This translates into CASSVDPTSYEQYF.

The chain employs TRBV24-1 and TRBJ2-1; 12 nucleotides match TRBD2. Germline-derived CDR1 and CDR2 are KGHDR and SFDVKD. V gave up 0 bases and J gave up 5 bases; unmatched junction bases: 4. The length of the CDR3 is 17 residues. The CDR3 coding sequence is TGTGCCACCAGTGATTTGGGACTAGCGGGAACCCACAATGAGCAGTTCTTC. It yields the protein CATSDLGLAGTHNEQFF.

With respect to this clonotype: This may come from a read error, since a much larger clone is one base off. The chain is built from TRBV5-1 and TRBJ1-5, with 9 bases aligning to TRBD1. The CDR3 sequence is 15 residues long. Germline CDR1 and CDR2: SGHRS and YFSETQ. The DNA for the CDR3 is TGCGCCAGCAGCCGGACAGGGGAAAGCAATCCGCCCCAGCATTTT. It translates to CASSRTGESNPPQHF.

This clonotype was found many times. This CDR3 is CASSARTGEWANYGYTF. The CDR3 coding sequence is TGTGCCAGTAGTGCCCGGACAGGGGAATGGGCTAACTATGGCTACACCTTC. The chain carries TRBV19 and TRBJ1-2, with 9 positions matching TRBD1. This CDR3 region has 17 residues. Germline V lookup: CDR1 LNHDA, CDR2 SQIVND (reference sequence). The V segment lost 5 bases and the J segment 0 bases; nucleotides outside the gene matches: 10.

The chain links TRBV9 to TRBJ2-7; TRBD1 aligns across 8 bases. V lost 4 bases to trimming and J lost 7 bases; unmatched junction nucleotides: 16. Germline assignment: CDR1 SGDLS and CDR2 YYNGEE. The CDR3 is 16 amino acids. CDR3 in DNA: TGTGCCAGCAGCCCCAGCCCCGGGACAGGCCTCAATGAGCAGTACTTC. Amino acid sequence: CASSPSPGTGLNEQYF.

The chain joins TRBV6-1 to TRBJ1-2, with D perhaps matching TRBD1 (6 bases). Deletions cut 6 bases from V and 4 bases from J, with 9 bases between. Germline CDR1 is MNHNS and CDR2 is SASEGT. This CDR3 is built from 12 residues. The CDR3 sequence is CASRDSSYGYTF. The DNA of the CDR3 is TGTGCCAGCAGGGACAGTAGCTATGGCTACACCTTC.

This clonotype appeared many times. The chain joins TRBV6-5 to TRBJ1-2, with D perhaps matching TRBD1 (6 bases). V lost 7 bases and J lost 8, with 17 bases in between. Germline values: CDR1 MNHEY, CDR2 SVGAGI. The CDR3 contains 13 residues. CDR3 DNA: TGTGCCAGCACCAGCGGGAGGGGGGTCGGCTACACCTTC. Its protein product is CASTSGRGVGYTF.

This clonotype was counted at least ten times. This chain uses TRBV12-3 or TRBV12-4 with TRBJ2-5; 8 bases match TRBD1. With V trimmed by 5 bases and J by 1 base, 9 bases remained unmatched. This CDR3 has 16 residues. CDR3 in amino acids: CASSEAGGAFQETQYF. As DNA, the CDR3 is TGTGCCAGCAGTGAGGCAGGGGGCGCCTTCCAAGAGACCCAGTACTTC.

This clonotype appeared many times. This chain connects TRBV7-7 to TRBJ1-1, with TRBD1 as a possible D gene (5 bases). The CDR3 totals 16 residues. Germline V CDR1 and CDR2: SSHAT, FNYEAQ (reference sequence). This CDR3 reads CATTPYPRGADTEAFF. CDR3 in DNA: TGTGCTACCACCCCTTACCCGAGAGGGGCGGACACTGAAGCTTTCTTT.

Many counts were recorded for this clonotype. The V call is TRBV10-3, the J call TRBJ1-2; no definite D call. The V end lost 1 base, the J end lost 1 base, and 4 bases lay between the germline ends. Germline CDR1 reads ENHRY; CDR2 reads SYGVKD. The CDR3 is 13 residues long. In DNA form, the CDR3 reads TGTGCCATCAGTGAGTGGGTTAACTATGGCTACACCTTC. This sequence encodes CAISEWVNYGYTF.

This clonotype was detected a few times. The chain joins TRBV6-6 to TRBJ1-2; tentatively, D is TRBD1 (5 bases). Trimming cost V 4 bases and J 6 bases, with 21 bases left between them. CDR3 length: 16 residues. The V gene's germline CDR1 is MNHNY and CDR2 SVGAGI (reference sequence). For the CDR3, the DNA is TGTGCCAGCAGTTCCCCCGGGGGGGTTGGGTTCCATGGCTACACCTTC. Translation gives CASSSPGGVGFHGYTF.

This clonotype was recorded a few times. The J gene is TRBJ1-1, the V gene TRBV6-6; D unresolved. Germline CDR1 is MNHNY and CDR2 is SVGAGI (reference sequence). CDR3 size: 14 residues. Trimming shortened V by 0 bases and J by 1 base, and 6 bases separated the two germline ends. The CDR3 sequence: CASSYSLQNTEAFF. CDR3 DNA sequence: TGTGCCAGCAGTTACTCTTTACAGAACACTGAAGCTTTCTTT.

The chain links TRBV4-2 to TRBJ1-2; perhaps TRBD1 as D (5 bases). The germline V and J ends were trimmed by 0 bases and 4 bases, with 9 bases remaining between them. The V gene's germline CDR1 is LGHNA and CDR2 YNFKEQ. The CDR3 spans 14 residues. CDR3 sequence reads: CASSQEGTVYGYTF. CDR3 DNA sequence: TGTGCCAGCAGCCAAGAAGGGACGGTCTATGGCTACACCTTC.

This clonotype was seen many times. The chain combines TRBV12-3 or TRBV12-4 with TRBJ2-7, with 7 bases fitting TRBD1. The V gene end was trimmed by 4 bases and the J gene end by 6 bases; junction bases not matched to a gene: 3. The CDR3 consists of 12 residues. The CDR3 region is CASSSYRGEQYF. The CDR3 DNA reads TGTGCCAGCAGTTCTTACAGGGGCGAGCAGTACTTC.

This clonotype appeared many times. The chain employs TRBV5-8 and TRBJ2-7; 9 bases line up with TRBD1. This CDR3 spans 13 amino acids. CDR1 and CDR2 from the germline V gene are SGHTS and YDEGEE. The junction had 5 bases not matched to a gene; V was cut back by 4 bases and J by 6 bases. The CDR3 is CASSMGQGREQYF. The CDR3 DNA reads TGTGCCAGCAGCATGGGACAGGGTCGCGAGCAGTACTTC.